The present entry profiles one T cell receptor beta chain with its context. Its antigen remains unidentified. This entry is derived from a study of vaccination effects on CD4 cells after COVID-19. Having been cultured for under twelve days, the cells underwent CD4+ T cell isolation. General study results and limits: Missing from the study were early post-infection timepoints, and its convalescent patients were few.

This CDR3 spans 13 amino acids. The V gene lost 4 bases and the J gene lost 5 bases, with 12 bases spanning the gap. Germline V gene sequence: CDR1 SGHRS, CDR2 YFSETQ. Sequencing was performed with immunoSEQ multiplex PCR; in TCRdb, only in-frame clones are kept and a portion is missing. The sample holds more than 30,000 clones, over 80% seen once. The gene calls are TRBV5-1 and TRBJ2-5; unclear D gene. This clonotype originated in a human donor who received a COVID-19 vaccine. The sequencing used CD4+ T cells from PBMCs cultured without peptide, collected before COVID-19 vaccination. This CDR3 is CASSLQRKETQYF. The DNA of the CDR3 is TGCGCCAGCAGCCTACAAAGAAAGGAGACCCAGTACTTC.